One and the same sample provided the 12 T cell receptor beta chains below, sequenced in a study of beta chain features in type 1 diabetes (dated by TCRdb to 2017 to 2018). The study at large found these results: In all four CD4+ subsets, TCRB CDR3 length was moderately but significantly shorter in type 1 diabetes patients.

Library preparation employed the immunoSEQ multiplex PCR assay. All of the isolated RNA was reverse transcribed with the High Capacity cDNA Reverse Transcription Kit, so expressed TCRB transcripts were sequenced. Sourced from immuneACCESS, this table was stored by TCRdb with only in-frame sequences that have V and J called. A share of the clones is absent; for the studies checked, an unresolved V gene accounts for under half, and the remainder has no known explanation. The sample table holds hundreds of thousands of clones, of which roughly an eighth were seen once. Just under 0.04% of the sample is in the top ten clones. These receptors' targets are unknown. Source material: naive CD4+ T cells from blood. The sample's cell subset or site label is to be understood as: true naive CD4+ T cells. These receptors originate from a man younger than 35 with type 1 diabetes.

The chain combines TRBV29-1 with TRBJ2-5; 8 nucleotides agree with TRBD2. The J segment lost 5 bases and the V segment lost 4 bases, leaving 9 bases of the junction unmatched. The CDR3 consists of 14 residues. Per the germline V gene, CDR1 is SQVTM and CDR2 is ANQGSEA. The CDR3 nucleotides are TGCAGCGTTGTGGACGCGGGGGGACGGGAGACCCAGTACTTC. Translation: CSVVDAGGRETQYF.

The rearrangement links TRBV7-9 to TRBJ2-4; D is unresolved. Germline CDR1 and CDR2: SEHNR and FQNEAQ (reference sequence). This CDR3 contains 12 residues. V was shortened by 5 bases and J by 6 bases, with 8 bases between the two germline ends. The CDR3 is CASSPTANIQYF. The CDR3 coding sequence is TGTGCCAGCAGCCCTACGGCAAACATTCAGTACTTC.

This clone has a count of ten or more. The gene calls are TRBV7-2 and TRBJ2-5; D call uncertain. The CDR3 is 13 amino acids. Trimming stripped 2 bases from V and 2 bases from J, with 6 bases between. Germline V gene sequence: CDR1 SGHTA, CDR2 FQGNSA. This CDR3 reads CASSLYLQETQYF. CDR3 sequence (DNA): TGTGCCAGCAGCTTATACCTACAAGAGACCCAGTACTTC. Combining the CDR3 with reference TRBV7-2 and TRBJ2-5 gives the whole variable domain GAGVSQSPSNKVTEKGKDVELRCDPISGHTALYWYRQSLGQGLEFLIYFQGNSAPDKSGLPSDRFSAERTGGSVSTLTIQRTQQEDSAVYLCASSLYLQETQYFGPGTRLLVL.

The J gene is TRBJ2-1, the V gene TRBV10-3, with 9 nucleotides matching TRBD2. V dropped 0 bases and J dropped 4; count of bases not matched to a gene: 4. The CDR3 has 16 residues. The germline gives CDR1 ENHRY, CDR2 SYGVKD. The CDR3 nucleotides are TGTGCCATCAGTGAGTCATCTAGCGGGAAGTACAATGAGCAGTTCTTC. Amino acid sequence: CAISESSSGKYNEQFF.

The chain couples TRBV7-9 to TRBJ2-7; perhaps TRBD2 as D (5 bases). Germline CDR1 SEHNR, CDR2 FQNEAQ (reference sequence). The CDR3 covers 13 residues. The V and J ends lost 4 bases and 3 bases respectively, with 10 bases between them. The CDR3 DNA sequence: TGTGCCAGCAGCTCCCATGGACTCTACGAGCAGTACTTC. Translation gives CASSSHGLYEQYF.

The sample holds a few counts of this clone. In DNA form, the CDR3 reads TGTGCCAGCAGTTCGGGACAGGGAAACTACGAGCAGTACTTC. Translating it yields CASSSGQGNYEQYF. V is TRBV13 and J is TRBJ2-7; 9 nucleotides align to TRBD1. V shed 6 bases, J shed 3 bases, and the junction held 6 bases outside the gene matches. Germline lookup yields CDR1 PRHDT and CDR2 FYEKMQ (reference sequence). The CDR3 contains 14 residues.

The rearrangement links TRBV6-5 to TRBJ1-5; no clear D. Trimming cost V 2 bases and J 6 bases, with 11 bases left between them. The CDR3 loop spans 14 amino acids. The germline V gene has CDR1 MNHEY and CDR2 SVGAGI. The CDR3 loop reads CASSYVGEGQPQHF. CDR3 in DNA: TGTGCCAGCAGTTACGTCGGGGAGGGTCAGCCCCAGCATTTT.

The CDR3 DNA reads TGTGCCAGCACTAAGGGACAGGGACATTACGAGCAGTACTTC. Translated, it gives CASTKGQGHYEQYF. The gene calls are TRBV6-5 and TRBJ2-7, with 9 bases matching TRBD1. Germline V gives CDR1 MNHEY, CDR2 SVGAGI. CDR3 length: 14 amino acids. The J segment lost 4 bases and the V segment lost 7 bases, leaving 8 bases of the junction unmatched.

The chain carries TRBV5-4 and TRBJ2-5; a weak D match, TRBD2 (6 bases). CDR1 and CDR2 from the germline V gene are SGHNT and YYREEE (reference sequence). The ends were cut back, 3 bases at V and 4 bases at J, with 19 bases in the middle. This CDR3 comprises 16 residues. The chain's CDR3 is CASSSGKAGLGETQYF. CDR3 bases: TGTGCCAGCAGCTCGGGGAAGGCGGGGTTAGGAGAGACCCAGTACTTC.

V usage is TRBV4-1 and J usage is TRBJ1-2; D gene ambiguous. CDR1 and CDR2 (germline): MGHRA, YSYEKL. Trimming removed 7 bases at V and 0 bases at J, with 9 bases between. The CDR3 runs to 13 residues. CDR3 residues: CASKDLPNYGYTF. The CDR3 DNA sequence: TGCGCCAGCAAGGACCTTCCTAACTATGGCTACACCTTC.

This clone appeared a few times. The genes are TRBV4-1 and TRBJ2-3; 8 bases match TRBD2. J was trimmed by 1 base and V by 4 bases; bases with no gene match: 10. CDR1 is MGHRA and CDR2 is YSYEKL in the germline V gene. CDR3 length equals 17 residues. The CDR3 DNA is TGCGCCAGCAGCCTAACGCGCGGGAGGTGGGGCACAGATACGCAGTATTTT. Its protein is CASSLTRGRWGTDTQYF.

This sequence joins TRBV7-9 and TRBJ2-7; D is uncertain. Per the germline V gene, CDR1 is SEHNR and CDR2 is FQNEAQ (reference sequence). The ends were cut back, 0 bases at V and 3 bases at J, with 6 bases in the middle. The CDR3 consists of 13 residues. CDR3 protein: CASSLAGNYEQYF. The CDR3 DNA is TGTGCCAGCAGCTTAGCAGGAAACTACGAGCAGTACTTC.